This T cell receptor beta chain was recorded in a study of T-cell reconstitution after alpha-beta-depleted transplantation in children. V dropped 5 bases and J dropped 4; count of bases not matched to a gene: 7. From germline, CDR1 is DFQATT and CDR2 SNEGSKA (reference sequence). The CDR3 has 15 residues. Ten or more counts support this clonotype. Unique molecular identifiers were used to barcode this TCRbeta library. TCRdb processed the PCR reads anew with MiXCR; each CDR3 protein has one entry. This table has some 490,000 distinct CDR3 sequences, approximately 12% appearing once. This rearrangement joins TRBV20-1 to TRBJ2-7; 14 bases fit TRBD2. The sequencing used PBMCs from the stem cell graft donor, collected from the stem cell graft. The sequence came from a human donor who donated a stem cell graft to a child with combined immunodeficiency. CDR3 sequence (DNA): TGCAGTGCTTCCCCGGGACTAGCGGGAGTATACGAGCAGTACTTC. Translation gives CSASPGLAGVYEQYF.